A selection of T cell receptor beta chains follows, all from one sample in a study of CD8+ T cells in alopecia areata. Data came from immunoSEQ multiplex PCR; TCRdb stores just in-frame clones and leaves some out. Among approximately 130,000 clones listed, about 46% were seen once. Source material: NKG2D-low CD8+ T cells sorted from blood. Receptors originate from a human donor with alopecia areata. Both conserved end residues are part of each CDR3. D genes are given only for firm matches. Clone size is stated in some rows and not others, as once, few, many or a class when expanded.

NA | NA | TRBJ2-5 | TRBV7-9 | CASSLRGRTLAVETQYF | TGTGCCAGCAGCTTAAGGGGACGCACTCTGGCGGTAGAGACCCAGTACTTC
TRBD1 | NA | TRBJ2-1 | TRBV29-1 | CSLRTGYNEQFF | TGCAGTCTTCGGACAGGTTACAATGAGCAGTTCTTC
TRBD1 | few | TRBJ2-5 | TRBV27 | CASTPGTGQTQYF | TGTGCCAGCACTCCCGGGACAGGGCAGACCCAGTACTTC
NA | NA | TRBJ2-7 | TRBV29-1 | CSVELSEGNSYEQYF | TGCAGCGTTGAATTAAGCGAGGGAAATAGCTACGAGCAGTACTTC
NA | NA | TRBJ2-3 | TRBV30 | CAWSVRLGEPDTQYF | TGTGCCTGGAGTGTACGGCTAGGGGAGCCAGATACGCAGTATTTT
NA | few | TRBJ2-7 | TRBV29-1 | CSVEDPSYEQYF | TGCAGCGTTGAAGACCCCAGCTACGAGCAGTACTTC
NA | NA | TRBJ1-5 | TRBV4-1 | CASSQDRGNQPQHF | TGCGCCAGCAGCCAAGATCGGGGGAATCAGCCCCAGCATTTT
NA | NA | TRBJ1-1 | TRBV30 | CAWGDVGYTEAFF | TGTGCCTGGGGGGACGTCGGATACACTGAAGCTTTCTTT
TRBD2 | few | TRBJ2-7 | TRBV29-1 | CSGRTSGSGSSYEQYF | TGCAGCGGAAGGACTAGCGGGAGTGGATCTTCCTACGAGCAGTACTTC
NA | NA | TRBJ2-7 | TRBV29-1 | CSVVELGGDYEQYF | TGCAGCGTTGTCGAATTAGGCGGGGACTACGAGCAGTACTTC
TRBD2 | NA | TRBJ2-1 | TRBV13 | CASSSRTSRVVEQFF | TGTGCCAGCAGCTCCCGGACTAGTAGGGTGGTGGAGCAGTTCTTC
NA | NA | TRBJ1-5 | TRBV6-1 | CASSEANGGSQPQHF | TGTGCCAGCAGTGAAGCAAACGGGGGCTCGCAGCCCCAGCATTTT
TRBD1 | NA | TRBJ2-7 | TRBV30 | CAWSGVGTGVYEQYF | TGTGCCTGGAGTGGGGTAGGGACAGGAGTCTACGAGCAGTACTTC
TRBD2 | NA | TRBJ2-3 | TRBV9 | CASSVASGGAADTQYF | TGTGCCAGCAGCGTAGCGAGCGGGGGGGCGGCAGATACGCAGTATTTT
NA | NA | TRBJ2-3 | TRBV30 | CAWSGPDTQYF | TGTGCCTGGAGCGGCCCGGATACGCAGTATTTT
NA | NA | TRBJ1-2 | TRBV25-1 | CASSESWIWGYTF | TGTGCCAGCAGTGAATCATGGATTTGGGGCTACACCTTC
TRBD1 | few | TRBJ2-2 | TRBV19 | CATEPGQENTGELFF | TGTGCCACGGAACCGGGACAGGAGAACACCGGGGAGCTGTTTTTT
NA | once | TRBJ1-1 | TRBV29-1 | CSVEVSGRPEAFF | TGCAGCGTTGAGGTGTCAGGGAGACCCGAAGCTTTCTTT
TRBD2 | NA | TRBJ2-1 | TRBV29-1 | CSVGLAGDDNEQFF | TGCAGCGTTGGCCTAGCGGGAGATGACAATGAGCAGTTCTTC
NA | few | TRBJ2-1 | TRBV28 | CASSMAAQVNEQFF | TGTGCCAGCAGTATGGCGGCACAAGTCAATGAGCAGTTCTTC
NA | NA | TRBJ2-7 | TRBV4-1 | CASSQGNRGVYSYEQYF | TGCGCCAGCAGCCAAGGAAATAGGGGAGTCTACTCCTACGAGCAGTACTTC
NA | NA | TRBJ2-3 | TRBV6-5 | CASSYSFLADTQYF | TGTGCCAGCAGTTACTCTTTTTTAGCCGATACGCAGTATTTT
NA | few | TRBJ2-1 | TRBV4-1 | CASSQQWGGHEQFF | TGCGCCAGCAGCCAACAATGGGGGGGGCATGAGCAGTTCTTC
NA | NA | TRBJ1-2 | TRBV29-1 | CSVWTELGYTF | TGCAGCGTTTGGACTGAGTTGGGCTACACCTTC
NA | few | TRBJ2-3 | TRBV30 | CAWSPPESTDTQYF | TGTGCCTGGAGTCCCCCGGAGAGCACAGATACGCAGTATTTT
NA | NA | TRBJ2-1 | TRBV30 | CAWSGGGEQFF | TGTGCCTGGAGTGGTGGGGGTGAGCAGTTCTTC
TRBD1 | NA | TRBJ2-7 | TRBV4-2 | CASSQIGTGGHSYEQYF | TGTGCCAGCAGCCAAATAGGGACAGGGGGCCACTCCTACGAGCAGTACTTC
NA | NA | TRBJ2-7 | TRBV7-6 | CASSLGGLSYEQYF | TGTGCCAGCAGCTTAGGTGGCCTATCCTACGAGCAGTACTTC
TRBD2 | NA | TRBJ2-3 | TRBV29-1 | CSVELAGGSQYF | TGCAGCGTTGAGCTAGCGGGAGGGTCTCAGTATTTT
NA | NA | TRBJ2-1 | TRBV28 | CASIPGALHNEQFF | TGTGCCAGCATCCCTGGGGCTCTTCACAATGAGCAGTTCTTC
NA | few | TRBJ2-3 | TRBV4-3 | CASSQDGISGDTQYF | TGCGCCAGCAGCCAAGATGGGATCTCGGGGGATACGCAGTATTTT
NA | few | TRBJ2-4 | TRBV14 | CASSHVQGEDIQYF | TGTGCCAGCAGCCACGTCCAGGGTGAAGACATTCAGTACTTC
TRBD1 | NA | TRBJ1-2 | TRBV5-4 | CASSFGPGQGSVYTF | TGTGCCAGCAGCTTTGGACCGGGACAGGGGTCAGTCTACACCTTC
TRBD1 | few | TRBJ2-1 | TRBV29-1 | CSVELYGTGGTGLFF | TGCAGCGTTGAATTGTATGGGACAGGGGGCACCGGGTTGTTCTTC
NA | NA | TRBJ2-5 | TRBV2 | CATASRGQYF | TGTGCCACCGCATCTAGGGGGCAGTACTTC
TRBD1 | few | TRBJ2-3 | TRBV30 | CAWILDREATDTQYF | TGTGCCTGGATTTTGGACAGGGAGGCCACAGATACGCAGTATTTT
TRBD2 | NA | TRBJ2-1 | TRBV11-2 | CASSAGGDEQFF | TGTGCCAGCAGCGCGGGGGGGGATGAGCAGTTCTTC
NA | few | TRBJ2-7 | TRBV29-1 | CSVEGLHEQYF | TGCAGCGTTGAGGGACTTCACGAGCAGTACTTC
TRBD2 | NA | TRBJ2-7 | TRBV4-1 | CASSERLATHYEQYF | TGCGCCAGCAGCGAAAGACTAGCGACACACTACGAGCAGTACTTC
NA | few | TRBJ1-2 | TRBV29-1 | CSADAGVWGYTF | TGCAGCGCAGATGCAGGGGTATGGGGCTACACCTTC
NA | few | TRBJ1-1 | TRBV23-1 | CASRRGYTEAFF | TGCGCCAGCAGGAGAGGGTATACTGAAGCTTTCTTT
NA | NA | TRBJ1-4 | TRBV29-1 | CSVELPGGGEKLFF | TGCAGCGTTGAACTGCCCGGGGGTGGTGAAAAACTGTTTTTT
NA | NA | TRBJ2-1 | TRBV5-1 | CASSLATEQFF | TGCGCCAGCAGCTTGGCCACTGAGCAGTTCTTC
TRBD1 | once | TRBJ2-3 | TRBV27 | CASSLGQGSRDTQYF | TGTGCCAGCAGCCTGGGACAGGGTAGTCGAGATACGCAGTATTTT
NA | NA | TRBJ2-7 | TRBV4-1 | CASSRPTGFEQYF | TGCGCCAGCAGCCGGCCGACGGGTTTCGAGCAGTACTTC
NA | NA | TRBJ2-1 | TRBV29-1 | CSVVRALYNEQFF | TGCAGCGTTGTCAGGGCTTTATACAATGAGCAGTTCTTC
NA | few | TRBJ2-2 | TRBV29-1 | CSVVPSSYTGELFF | TGCAGCGTTGTGCCATCAAGTTACACCGGGGAGCTGTTTTTT
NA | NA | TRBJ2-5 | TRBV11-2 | CASSLGGATGETQYF | TGTGCCAGCAGCTTAGGCGGGGCGACGGGGGAGACCCAGTACTTC
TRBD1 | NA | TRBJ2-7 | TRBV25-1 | CASSATGSYEQYF | TGTGCCAGCAGTGCGACAGGGTCCTACGAGCAGTACTTC
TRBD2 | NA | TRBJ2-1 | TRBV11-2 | CASSRLVAGRDVNEQFF | TGTGCCAGCAGCCGGTTGGTAGCGGGGAGGGATGTCAATGAGCAGTTCTTC